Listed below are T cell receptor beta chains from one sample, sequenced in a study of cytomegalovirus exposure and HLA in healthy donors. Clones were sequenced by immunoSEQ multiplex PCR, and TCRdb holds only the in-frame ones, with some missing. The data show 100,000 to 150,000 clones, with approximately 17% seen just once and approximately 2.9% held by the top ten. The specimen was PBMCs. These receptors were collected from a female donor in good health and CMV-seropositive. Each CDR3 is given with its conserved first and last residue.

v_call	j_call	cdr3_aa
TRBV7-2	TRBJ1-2	CASSFGALRGLGYTF
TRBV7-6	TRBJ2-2	CASSLAGGWTTGELFF
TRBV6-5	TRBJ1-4	CASSRATNEKLFF
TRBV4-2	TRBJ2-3	CASSQERSGKRETQYF
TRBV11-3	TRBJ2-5	CASSFRGPQSTQYF
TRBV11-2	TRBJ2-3	CASSLAALATQYF
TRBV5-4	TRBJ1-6	CASSSGQKDSPLPF
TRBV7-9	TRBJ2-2	CASSDNSGSTAGELFF
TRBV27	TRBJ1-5	CASSLMASGGNSNQPQHF
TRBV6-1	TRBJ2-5	CASYTRGLKETQYF
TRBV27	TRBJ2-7	CASSPTDAASYEQYF
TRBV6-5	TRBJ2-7	CASSRDRISCEQYF
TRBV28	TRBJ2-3	CASSFLGGSTDTQYF
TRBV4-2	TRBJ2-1	CASSQVDRDSTNEQFF
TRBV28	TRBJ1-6	CASKKGGTIYNSPLHF
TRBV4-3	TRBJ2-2	CASSQDGTPGRDGELFF
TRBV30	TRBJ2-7	CAWSRTGESVLF
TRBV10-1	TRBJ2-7	CATSKRDLPGEQYF
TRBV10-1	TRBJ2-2	CASSSGTGCTGELFF
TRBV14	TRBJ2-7	CASSQEDSYEQYF
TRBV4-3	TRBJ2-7	CASSQDPRQSYEQYF
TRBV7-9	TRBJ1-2	CASGIPTGDWCYTF
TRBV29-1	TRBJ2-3	CSVPGLAGERKPTDTQYF
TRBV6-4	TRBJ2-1	CASSDSSRGEQFF
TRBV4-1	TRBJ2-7	CASSQDRNRGSYEQYF
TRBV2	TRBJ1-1	CASLIDKEVNTEAFF
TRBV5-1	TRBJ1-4	CASSRDRAGVGKLFF
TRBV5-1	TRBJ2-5	CASSLGQGAFLETQYF
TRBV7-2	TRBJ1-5	CASSFQGLLFQPQHF
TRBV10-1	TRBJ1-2	CASSPVSNYGYTF
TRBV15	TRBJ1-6	CATSRGAGSPLHF
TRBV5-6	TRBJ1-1	CASSPGFSTTEAFF